Here is one T cell receptor beta chain with its context. Its target is not known. Trimming left V 4 bases short and J 4 bases short, with 4 bases between. The CDR3 spans 12 residues. Germline CDR1 and CDR2: KGHDR and SFDVKD. The immunoSEQ assay was version 4, run in survey mode. TCRdb keeps only in-frame clones here, not all; method: immunoSEQ multiplex PCR. The data show 35,000 to 55,000 clones, roughly nine tenths seen once. The record originates from a study of persistence of HIV-infected CD4 T cells. At the level of the study: Median time on suppressive ART was less than nine years.

Nonspecific anti-CD3/anti-CD28 bead stimulation represents the broad CD4+ T cell repertoire. CD4+ T cells upregulating both CD40 ligand and CD69 were sorted as responding cells. Points from the study as a whole: Compared with CD3/CD28-stimulated cells, CMV- and Gag-responding cells showed lower TCRbeta richness. Degenerate expanded CDR3beta sequences were enriched among CMV- and Gag-responding cells.

The sequence was collected from an adult man with HIV who was CMV-seropositive. V gene TRBV24-1 combines with J gene TRBJ1-5, with D uncertain. The source was CD4+ T cells sorted from PBMCs after approximately 20-hour stimulation, collected from a patient who received antiretroviral therapy. In DNA form, the CDR3 reads TGTGCCACCAGTGACTCTAATCAGCCCCAGCATTTT. Its protein product is CATSDSNQPQHF.